One and the same sample provided the 27 T cell receptor beta chains below, sequenced in a study of blood T cell repertoires in COVID-19. Clones were read by immunoSEQ multiplex PCR, and TCRdb kept only the in-frame ones, dropping some. The table has under 55,000 clones, roughly 87% seen once. The sample consisted of peripheral blood. The receptors originated from a woman of 80 years or more with active COVID-19.

CDR3 loop: CASSLGHSSYNEQFF. The CDR3, as DNA: TGTGCCAGCAGCCTTGGACATAGCTCCTACAATGAGCAGTTCTTC. The chain joins TRBV7-2 to TRBJ2-1; TRBD1 is a possible D gene (5 bases). Germline V gives CDR1 SGHTA, CDR2 FQGNSA. The length of the CDR3 is 15 residues. V gave up 5 bases and J gave up 0 bases, with 11 bases separating them.

This clone was detected a few times. The genes are TRBV7-9 and TRBJ2-7, with TRBD2 as a possible D gene (6 bases). Germline CDR1 is SEHNR and CDR2 is FQNEAQ (reference sequence). The V end lost 4 bases, the J end lost 5 bases, and 15 bases lay between the germline ends. The CDR3 contains 14 residues. The CDR3 is CASSSWEDRDEQYF. As DNA, the CDR3 is TGTGCCAGCAGCTCCTGGGAGGACCGGGACGAGCAGTACTTC. Full variable domain (outside the CDR3, taken from reference TRBV7-9 and TRBJ2-7): DTGVSQNPRHKITKRGQNVTFRCDPISEHNRLYWYRQTLGQGPEFLTYFQNEAQLEKSRLLSDRFSAERPKGSFSTLEIQRTEQGDSAMYLCASSSWEDRDEQYFGPGTRLTVT.

This clone came up once. V gene TRBV6-6 combines with J gene TRBJ2-2; 7 bases match TRBD1. Germline values: CDR1 MNHNY, CDR2 SVGAGI (reference sequence). The CDR3 spans 15 residues. Germline trimming cut 2 bases from V and 3 bases from J; bases unmatched to any gene: 3. The CDR3 nucleotides are TGTGCCAGCAGTTACCGGGACAGCTACACCGGGGAGCTGTTTTTT. Residues: CASSYRDSYTGELFF.

J is TRBJ1-2 and V is TRBV7-6, with D possibly matching TRBD1 (6 bases). Germline V gene lookup returns CDR1 SGHVS and CDR2 FNYEAQ. The V and J ends lost 0 bases and 8 bases respectively, with 16 bases between them. This CDR3 comprises 15 residues. CDR3: CASSLAGGASGGYTF. CDR3 nucleotide sequence: TGTGCCAGCAGCTTAGCGGGGGGGGCCTCGGGAGGCTACACCTTC.

V gene TRBV4-3 combines with J gene TRBJ2-7; D is possibly TRBD1 (5 bases). Germline assignment: CDR1 LGHNA and CDR2 YSLEER. The CDR3 extends over 15 amino acids. Trimming removed 0 bases at V and 6 bases at J, with 15 bases between. The CDR3 nucleotides read TGCGCCAGCAGCCAAGATAGGGCAGGGCGGTCCGAGCAGTACTTC. This gives the protein CASSQDRAGRSEQYF.

V and J are TRBV6-5 and TRBJ2-1; the match to TRBD1 covers 7 bases. Looked up from germline, CDR1 is MNHEY and CDR2 is SVGAGI. Trimming at V came to 4 bases and at J to 2 bases, leaving 2 bases not matched to a gene. This CDR3 has 14 amino acids. The DNA of the CDR3 is TGTGCCAGCAGTTGGGGACAGCCCTACAATGAGCAGTTCTTC. This translates into CASSWGQPYNEQFF.

The rearrangement joins TRBV15 to TRBJ1-6; 7 bases are shared with TRBD1. CDR3 size: 16 residues. Unmatched junction bases numbered 6, after V lost 0 bases and J lost 7 bases. Germline loops: CDR1 LNHNV, CDR2 YYDKDF (reference sequence). Here the CDR3 DNA reads TGTGCCACCAGCAGAGATAGCCCGGACAGGAATTCACCCCTCCACTTT. Its translation: CATSRDSPDRNSPLHF.

The chain joins TRBV19 to TRBJ2-3; 7 positions match TRBD1. Trimming took 4 bases from V and 3 from J; bases not matched to a gene: 4. Per the germline V gene, CDR1 is LNHDA and CDR2 is SQIVND (reference sequence). The CDR3 has 14 residues. This CDR3 is CASSNGQETDTQYF. CDR3 sequence (DNA): TGTGCCAGTAGTAACGGACAGGAGACAGATACGCAGTATTTT.

This chain joins TRBV6-5 and TRBJ1-2; TRBD1 matches at 7 bases. Germline trimming cut 5 bases from V and 8 bases from J; bases unmatched to any gene: 11. CDR1 is MNHEY, CDR2 SVGAGI, per germline. The CDR3 sequence is 14 residues long. The CDR3 loop reads CASSNNRGGGGYTF. Here the CDR3 DNA reads TGTGCCAGCAGTAACAACAGGGGAGGAGGAGGCTACACCTTC.

The chain uses TRBV29-1 and TRBJ2-4; a possible D gene is TRBD1 (6 bases). This CDR3 has 12 amino acids. The V gene lost 4 bases and the J gene lost 5 bases, with 9 bases spanning the gap. The germline V gene encodes CDR1 SQVTM and CDR2 ANQGSEA. CDR3 sequence: CSVGQAQNIQYF. The CDR3 DNA follows: TGCAGCGTTGGACAGGCTCAAAACATTCAGTACTTC.

The genes are TRBV6-4 and TRBJ2-5, with D tentatively TRBD2 (5 bases). The V end was cut by 3 bases, the J end by 4 bases, with 9 bases between. The germline V gene has CDR1 MRHNA and CDR2 SNTAGT. This CDR3 is built from 13 residues. The CDR3: CASSEEGGETQYF. CDR3 sequence (DNA): TGTGCCAGCAGTGAAGAGGGCGGAGAGACCCAGTACTTC.

The chain's CDR3 is CASSRDGGQNEKLFF. In DNA, the CDR3 is TGTGCCAGTAGCCGTGACGGTGGACAGAATGAAAAACTGTTTTTT. The V gene is TRBV19, the J gene TRBJ1-4; TRBD1 might be the D (6 bases). Germline assignment: CDR1 LNHDA and CDR2 SQIVND (reference sequence). V gave up 6 bases and J gave up 5 bases, with 16 bases separating them. CDR3 length: 15 residues.

The chain has TRBV6-4 and TRBJ2-3; D might be TRBD2 (6 bases). From germline, CDR1 is MRHNA and CDR2 SNTAGT. This CDR3 is built from 16 residues. V gave up 2 bases and J gave up 0 bases, with 12 bases separating them. CDR3 DNA: TGTGCCAGCAGTGACGTCGGGAGCTGGAGCACAGATACGCAGTATTTT. It codes for CASSDVGSWSTDTQYF.

The chain is built from TRBV11-3 and TRBJ1-1; D not certain. The CDR3 runs 13 residues. CDR1 SGHNT and CDR2 YENEEA come from the germline V gene. V was shortened by 5 bases and J by 0 bases, with 7 bases between the two germline ends. The CDR3 spells CASSRVMNTEAFF. CDR3 bases: TGTGCCAGCAGCCGCGTGATGAACACTGAAGCTTTCTTT. Drawing the rest from reference TRBV11-3 and TRBJ1-1, the complete variable domain is EAGVVQSPRYKIIEKKQPVAFWCNPISGHNTLYWYLQNLGQGPELLIRYENEEAVDDSQLPKDRFSAERLKGVDSTLKIQPAELGDSAVYLCASSRVMNTEAFFGQGTRLTVV.

The gene calls are TRBV6-5 and TRBJ1-2; 7 bases map to TRBD1. The CDR3 loop spans 12 amino acids. V was clipped by 6 bases and J by 4 bases; unmatched bases: 2. Germline lookup yields CDR1 MNHEY and CDR2 SVGAGI. The CDR3 DNA reads as TGTGCCAGCAGACAGGGGCCCTATGGCTACACCTTC. Translation gives CASRQGPYGYTF.

This chain connects TRBV7-2 to TRBJ1-6; D not resolved. This CDR3 region has 14 residues. Germline-derived CDR1 and CDR2 are SGHTA and FQGNSA. V was shortened by 1 base and J by 9 bases, with 10 bases between the two germline ends. CDR3 sequence reads: CASSLESSLSPLHF. The DNA for the CDR3 is TGTGCCAGCAGCTTAGAAAGCTCCCTTTCACCCCTCCACTTT.

This clone has just a few counts. One base away lies a much larger clone, so this may be a sequencing read error. This specimen includes other DNA sequences encoding the same CDR3. This chain connects TRBV7-9 to TRBJ1-6, with 10 bases fitting TRBD1. There are 16 residues in the CDR3. The germline CDR1 and CDR2 sequences are SEHNR and FQNEAQ (reference sequence). V lost 4 bases and J lost 3; bases outside the gene matches: 3. The CDR3 reads CASSSGQGFYNSPLHF. For the CDR3, the DNA is TGTGCCAGCAGCTCGGGACAGGGGTTCTATAATTCACCCCTCCACTTT.

The chain employs TRBV6-5 and TRBJ1-1, with D hard to call. The V end was cut by 4 bases, the J end by 4 bases, with 7 bases between. CDR3 length equals 12 residues. Germline CDR1 is MNHEY and CDR2 is SVGAGI. Here the CDR3 DNA reads TGTGCCAGCAGTTCCAGACTCACTGAAGCTTTCTTT. Translation: CASSSRLTEAFF.

V is TRBV2 and J is TRBJ2-3, with no clear D. V was pared by 7 bases and J by 6 bases, with 20 bases between. This CDR3 region has 15 residues. Germline loops: CDR1 SNHLY, CDR2 FYNNEI. Here the CDR3 DNA reads TGTGCCAGCATGGCCCAAGGCCTATCCGGGGATACGCAGTATTTT. This encodes CASMAQGLSGDTQYF. Combining the CDR3 with reference TRBV2 and TRBJ2-3 gives the whole variable domain EPEVTQTPSHQVTQMGQEVILRCVPISNHLYFYWYRQILGQKVEFLVSFYNNEISEKSEIFDDQFSVERPDGSNFTLKIRSTKLEDSAMYFCASMAQGLSGDTQYFGPGTRLTVL.

This chain uses TRBV7-2 with TRBJ2-1; the match to TRBD1 covers 10 bases. The CDR3 is 16 residues long. CDR1 is SGHTA and CDR2 is FQGNSA in the germline V gene. V dropped 7 bases and J dropped 6; count of bases not matched to a gene: 12. DNA of the CDR3: TGTGCCAGCATTCTTACGCCGGGACAGGGGAGCAATGAGCAGTTCTTC. Its protein product is CASILTPGQGSNEQFF.

The J gene is TRBJ2-7, the V gene TRBV6-5, with TRBD2 identical over 8 bases. After removal of 6 bases from V and 0 bases from J, the junction contained 4 bases not matched to a gene. Germline V lookup: CDR1 MNHEY, CDR2 SVGAGI. The CDR3 sequence is 14 residues long. The CDR3 spells CASRVAGSSYEQYF. The CDR3 DNA is TGTGCCAGCAGGGTAGCGGGGAGCTCCTACGAGCAGTACTTC.

J is TRBJ1-6 and V is TRBV7-9; the D is unclear. CDR3 length: 13 residues. CDR1 and CDR2 (germline): SEHNR, FQNEAQ (reference sequence). Trimming cost V 4 bases and J 11 bases, with 12 bases left between them. CDR3 DNA: TGTGCCAGCAGCTCGGAGGGTGGGACACCCCTCCACTTT. Its protein product is CASSSEGGTPLHF.

The chain carries TRBV6-5 and TRBJ2-7, with TRBD1 identical over 8 bases. Unmatched junction bases numbered 4, after V lost 7 bases and J lost 2 bases. The CDR3 totals 13 residues. The germline V gene encodes CDR1 MNHEY and CDR2 SVGAGI. CDR3 DNA: TGTGCCAGCATTCAGGGGGCCCCCTACGAGCAGTACTTC. Translating it yields CASIQGAPYEQYF.

The chain recombines TRBV3-1 (or the pseudogene TRBV3-2) with TRBJ2-3; perhaps TRBD2 as D (6 bases). The germline V gene encodes CDR1 LGHDT and CDR2 YNNKEL (reference sequence). The CDR3 is 16 amino acids. With 2 bases removed from V and 2 bases from J, the gap between germline ends came to 14 bases. The CDR3 DNA sequence: TGTGCCAGCAGCCAAAGACTCGGGGGACCCACAGATACGCAGTATTTT. Protein product: CASSQRLGGPTDTQYF.

J is TRBJ1-1 and V is TRBV5-1, with 7 bases that match TRBD1. CDR3 length: 17 amino acids. V lost 1 base, J lost 3 bases, and 12 bases stayed unmatched. Germline lookup yields CDR1 SGHRS and CDR2 YFSETQ. The CDR3 is CASSLTPVGGGYTEAFF. The CDR3 nucleotides read TGCGCCAGCAGCTTGACCCCCGTAGGAGGGGGCTACACTGAAGCTTTCTTT.

The chain recombines TRBV21-1 with TRBJ1-4; the listed D gene, TRBD1, was not tested against the DNA. TRBV21-1 is described as a pseudogene. The CDR3 is 18 amino acids. The CDR3, as DNA: TGTGCCAGCCACCTCCGGACAGGGAGGGGATCAACTAATGAAAAACTGTTTTTT. It translates to CASHLRTGRGSTNEKLFF.

V usage is TRBV12-2 and J usage is TRBJ2-2; the DNA was not used to check the table's D call, TRBD2. TRBV12-2 is assigned pseudogene status. The CDR3 has 17 residues. The CDR3 nucleotides are TGTGCAAGTCGCCCCAGGTCAGCGGGGGGGAACACCGGGGAGCTGTTTTTT. This codes for CASRPRSAGGNTGELFF.